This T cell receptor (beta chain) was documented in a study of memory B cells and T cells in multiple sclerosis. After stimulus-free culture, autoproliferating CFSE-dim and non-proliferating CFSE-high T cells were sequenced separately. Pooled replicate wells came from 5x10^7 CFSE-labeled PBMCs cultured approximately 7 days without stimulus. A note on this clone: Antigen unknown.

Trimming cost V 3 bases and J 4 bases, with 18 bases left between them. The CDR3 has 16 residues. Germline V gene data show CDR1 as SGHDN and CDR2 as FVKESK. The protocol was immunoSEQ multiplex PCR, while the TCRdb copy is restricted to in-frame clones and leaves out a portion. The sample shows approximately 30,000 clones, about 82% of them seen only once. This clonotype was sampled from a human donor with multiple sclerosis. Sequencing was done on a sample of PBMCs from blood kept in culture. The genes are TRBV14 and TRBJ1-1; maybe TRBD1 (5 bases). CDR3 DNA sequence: TGTGCCAGCAGCCACAGGGTATCCTTCATGGGCACTGAAGCTTTCTTT. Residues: CASSHRVSFMGTEAFF.